These T cell receptor beta chains were read from a single sample in a study of blood T cells in healthy people across ages. TCRdb re-derived calls from the 5' RACE reads in MiXCR, one entry per CDR3 protein. The table has about 640,000 distinct CDR3 sequences, approximately 30% seen once. What was sequenced was blood. Every receptor here comes from a woman aged 80 or over in good health. Each CDR3 is given with its conserved first and last residue. Each record gives: clone size, V gene, D gene, J gene, CDR3 length, CDR3 protein, CDR3 DNA. D genes are given only for firm matches. Clone size is shown for a subset of rows, as once, few, many or a class of expanded clone.

size: .
V: TRBV6-1
D: TRBD1
J: TRBJ1-1
length: 13
CDR3: CASSTGTDTEAFF
DNA: TGTGCCAGCTCCACAGGGACAGACACTGAAGCTTTCTTT

size: .
V: TRBV3-1
D: .
J: TRBJ1-5
length: 18
CDR3: CASSQEVGPQVRHQPQHF
DNA: TGTGCCAGCAGCCAAGAGGTCGGGCCTCAGGTTAGGCATCAGCCCCAGCATTTT

size: many
V: TRBV6-5
D: TRBD1
J: TRBJ2-6
length: 20
CDR3: CASSYFSAGTGRSGANVLTF
DNA: TGTGCCAGCAGTTACTTTTCGGCCGGGACAGGTCGCTCTGGGGCCAACGTCCTGACTTTC

size: few
V: TRBV20-1
D: .
J: TRBJ1-1
length: 13
CDR3: CSAFGQMNTEAFF
DNA: TGCAGTGCCTTTGGGCAGATGAACACTGAAGCTTTCTTT

size: many
V: TRBV29-1
D: TRBD1
J: TRBJ2-1
length: 14
CDR3: CSAARPGTGGRQFF
DNA: TGCAGCGCCGCACGTCCCGGGACAGGGGGCAGGCAGTTCTTC

size: .
V: TRBV30
D: TRBD2
J: TRBJ2-3
length: 14
CDR3: CAWVGSGGGYTQYF
DNA: TGTGCCTGGGTCGGTAGCGGGGGTGGTTATACGCAGTATTTT

size: many
V: TRBV7-2
D: .
J: TRBJ2-3
length: 14
CDR3: CASSLLPGTDTQYF
DNA: TGTGCCAGCAGCTTACTTCCCGGGACAGATACGCAGTATTTT

size: many
V: TRBV29-1
D: .
J: TRBJ2-3
length: 11
CDR3: CSVESTDTQYF
DNA: TGCAGCGTTGAGAGCACAGATACGCAGTATTTT

size: few
V: TRBV30
D: .
J: TRBJ1-1
length: 12
CDR3: CAWSGRNTEAFF
DNA: TGTGCCTGGAGTGGGAGGAACACTGAAGCTTTCTTT

size: many
V: TRBV4-1
D: .
J: TRBJ2-1
length: 13
CDR3: CASSQTHLNEQFF
DNA: TGCGCCAGCAGCCAAACTCATCTGAATGAGCAGTTCTTC

size: .
V: TRBV19
D: TRBD2
J: TRBJ2-1
length: 13
CDR3: CASSIWGGNEQFF
DNA: TGTGCCAGTAGTATTTGGGGGGGCAATGAGCAGTTCTTC

size: many
V: TRBV14
D: TRBD1
J: TRBJ2-1
length: 17
CDR3: CASSPSPTGQGLNEQFF
DNA: TGTGCCAGCAGTCCTTCTCCGACGGGACAGGGGTTGAATGAGCAGTTCTTC

size: many
V: TRBV4-2
D: .
J: TRBJ1-1
length: 12
CDR3: CASSQREQSTFF
DNA: TGTGCCAGCAGCCAACGGGAACAGTCAACTTTCTTT

size: .
V: TRBV20-1
D: TRBD1
J: TRBJ1-1
length: 14
CDR3: CSANRQGRYTEAFF
DNA: TGCAGTGCCAATAGACAGGGAAGGTACACTGAAGCTTTCTTT

size: many
V: TRBV5-1
D: TRBD2
J: TRBJ2-2
length: 17
CDR3: CASSWTSGGARTGELFF
DNA: TGCGCCAGCAGCTGGACTAGCGGGGGGGCCAGGACCGGGGAGCTGTTTTTT

size: .
V: TRBV7-2
D: .
J: TRBJ2-7
length: 13
CDR3: CASSLSQREAQYF
DNA: TGTGCCAGCAGCTTAAGCCAGAGGGAGGCCCAGTACTTC

size: many
V: TRBV25-1
D: TRBD1
J: TRBJ2-7
length: 16
CDR3: CASSDRAGTGMDEQYF
DNA: TGTGCCAGCAGTGATCGTGCCGGGACAGGGATGGACGAGCAGTACTTC